This T cell receptor beta chain was recorded in a study of vaccination and CD4 T cells after COVID-19. On this clonotype itself: Its antigen is unknown.

Sequencing of DNA taken from cultured CD4+ T cells relied on the Oncomine TCR Beta short-read assay. MiXCR, applied by TCRdb to the PCR reads, yields one record per CDR3 protein. The sample holds around 9,200 distinct CDR3 sequences, less than 55% seen once. Germline CDR1 DFQATT, CDR2 SNEGSKA (reference sequence). The CDR3 covers 14 residues. Germline trimming cut 6 bases from V and 2 bases from J; bases unmatched to any gene: 5. The treatment is: roughly 11-day PBMC culture with coronavirus spike peptide pools or control peptides (ViraFEST assay). This chain joins TRBV20-1 and TRBJ1-5; the match to TRBD1 covers 9 bases. The sample consisted of CD4+ T cells from blood, cultured in vitro. This TCR came from a human donor who had recovered from COVID-19. The CDR3 region is CSATGQGRNQPQHF. The CDR3 DNA follows: TGCAGTGCCACGGGACAGGGACGCAATCAGCCCCAGCATTTT.